The rows below give T cell receptor beta chains drawn from one sample of a study of cytomegalovirus exposure and HLA in healthy donors. Only in-frame clones appear in the TCRdb table, and some are missing; sequencing was by immunoSEQ multiplex PCR. In the table there are 250,000 to 350,000 clones, around nine tenths of which are singletons. The sequencing input was PBMCs. The receptors shown here come from a woman younger than 35 in good health and CMV-seronegative. The CDR3 runs from the conserved cysteine through the conserved F or W.

>TRBJ2-3|TRBV27
CASSLGQGRSDTQYF
>TRBJ1-4|TRBV5-1
CASSWGGGSNEKLFF
>TRBJ2-4|TRBV7-9
CASSISLAKNIQYF
>TRBJ2-7|TRBV9
CASSVDSRGYEQYF
>TRBJ2-7|TRBV28
CASSLARDEQYF
>TRBJ1-1|TRBV15
CATSRDRDRVSEAFF
>TRBJ1-2|TRBV4-1
CASSQSSGGFYGYTF
>TRBJ1-6|TRBV7-2
CASSLVTRPGSPLHF
>TRBJ1-3|TRBV5-1
CASSLDGLSGNTIYF
>TRBJ1-1|TRBV5-6
CASSLARRGTEAFF
>TRBJ1-4|TRBV5-1
CASSYGTGEGGEKLFF
>TRBJ2-1|TRBV9
CASSVEIAGHNEQFF
>TRBJ2-5|TRBV7-3
CASSLVAIQETQYF
>TRBJ1-4|TRBV4-1
CASSRQGPATNEKLFF
>TRBJ1-1|TRBV25-1
CASSESTGGQTEAFF
>TRBJ2-7|TRBV21-1
CASSKVEGVSYEQYF
>TRBJ2-7|TRBV19
CASSITLRRGEQYF
>TRBJ1-5|TRBV7-9
CASSLPNQPQHF
>TRBJ2-3|TRBV2
CASMGGYTSYF
>TRBJ1-2|TRBV10-3
CAISEGEGYTF
>TRBJ2-6|TRBV25-1
CASSGTSGKEGGANVLTF
>TRBJ2-7|TRBV2
CAITGLALEQYF
>TRBJ2-1|TRBV25-1
CASSGISGRGYNEQFF
>TRBJ2-1|TRBV15
CATSRTSPAEQFF
>TRBJ2-3|TRBV5-4
CASSLRDGAYTDTQYF
>TRBJ2-3|TRBV5-4
CASSGVGREGSFKDTQYF
>TRBJ2-5|TRBV12-5
CASGALTGMETQYF
>TRBJ2-5|TRBV19
CASSTGNQETQYF
>TRBJ1-4|TRBV5-1
CASSSANEKLFF
>TRBJ1-1|TRBV27
CASSSGQGTEAFF
>TRBJ2-1|TRBV10-1
CASSGTLAAEQFF
>TRBJ2-5|TRBV6-5
CASSTSGETQYF
>TRBJ2-1|TRBV11-1
CASSLHDEQFF
>TRBJ2-1|TRBV7-3
CASSLRGFGENEQFF
>TRBJ2-2|TRBV27
CASSLSWGLASGELFF
>TRBJ1-4|TRBV2
CASRIQGPLFF
>TRBJ1-4|TRBV6-1
CASSATGFAFTNEKLFF
>TRBJ1-1|TRBV5-1
CASSLDGWQGFTEAFF